This T cell receptor beta chain was observed in a study of blood T cell repertoires in COVID-19. This CDR3 has 18 amino acids. A single count supports this clone. Authors' processing steps: Estimation of nucleated cell counts relied on the amplification of reference gene primers. Clones were sequenced by immunoSEQ multiplex PCR, and TCRdb holds only the in-frame ones, with some missing. That table is the source of V, J and clone size, and D and trimming were worked out from the DNA. The sample lists more than 95,000 clones; about 80% were seen once. Sequencing was performed on peripheral blood. The chain employs TRBV21-1 and TRBJ2-2; the D call of TRBD1 is as the table states it, not checked on the DNA. TRBV21-1 is a listed pseudogene. This clonotype was obtained from a man between 60 and 70 years old with acute or convalescent COVID-19. This CDR3 reads CASSKLRQGTRCTGELFF. The CDR3 DNA sequence: TGTGCCAGCAGCAAACTACGACAGGGAACCCGTTGCACCGGGGAGCTGTTTTTT.